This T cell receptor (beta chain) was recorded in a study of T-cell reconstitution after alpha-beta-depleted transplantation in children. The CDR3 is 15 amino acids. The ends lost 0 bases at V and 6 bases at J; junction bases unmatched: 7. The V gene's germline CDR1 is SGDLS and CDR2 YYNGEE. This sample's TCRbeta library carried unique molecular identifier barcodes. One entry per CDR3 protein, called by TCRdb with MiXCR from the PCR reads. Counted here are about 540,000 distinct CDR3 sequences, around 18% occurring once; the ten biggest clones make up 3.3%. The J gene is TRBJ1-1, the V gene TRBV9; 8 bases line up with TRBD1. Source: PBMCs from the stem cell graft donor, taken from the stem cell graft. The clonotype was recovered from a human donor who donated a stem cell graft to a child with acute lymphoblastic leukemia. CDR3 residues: CASSVDRTGGSEAFF. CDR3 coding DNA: TGTGCCAGCAGCGTAGATAGAACAGGGGGGTCTGAAGCTTTCTTT.